This T cell receptor beta chain was obtained from a study of T cells in Graves' hyperthyroidism and ophthalmopathy. There were TCR beta CDR3 regions amplified from RNA transcripts. HTBI primers were employed in a first-round RT-PCR of the TCR CDR3. TCRdb independently ran MiXCR on the multiplex PCR reads; one entry per CDR3 protein. The sample lists hundreds of thousands of distinct CDR3 sequences; about 45% were seen once. This clonotype has just a few counts. The CDR3 covers 12 residues. V was cut by 0 bases and J by 3 bases, with 5 bases left in between. Germline CDR1 is DFQATT and CDR2 is SNEGSKA (reference sequence).

The chain has TRBV20-1 and TRBJ1-2, with D possibly being TRBD1 (5 bases). This TCR was recovered from a woman aged 18-29 years with Graves' hyperthyroidism. The sequenced sample was peripheral blood or thyroid tissue (not recorded which). This CDR3 is CSAREGDYGYTF. CDR3 DNA sequence: TGCAGTGCTAGAGAGGGGGACTATGGCTACACCTTC.